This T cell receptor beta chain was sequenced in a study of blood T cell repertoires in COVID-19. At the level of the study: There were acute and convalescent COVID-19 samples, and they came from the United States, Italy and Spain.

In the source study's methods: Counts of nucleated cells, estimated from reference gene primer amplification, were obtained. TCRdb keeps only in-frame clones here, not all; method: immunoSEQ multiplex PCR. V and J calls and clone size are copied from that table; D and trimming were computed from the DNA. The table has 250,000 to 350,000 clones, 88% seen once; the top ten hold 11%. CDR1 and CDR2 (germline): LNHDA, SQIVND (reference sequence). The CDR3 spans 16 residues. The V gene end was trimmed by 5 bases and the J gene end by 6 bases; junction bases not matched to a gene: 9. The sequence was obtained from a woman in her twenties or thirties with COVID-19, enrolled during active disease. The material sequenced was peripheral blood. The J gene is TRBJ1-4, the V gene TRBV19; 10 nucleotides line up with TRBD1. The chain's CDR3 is CASSFGQTGGDEKLFF. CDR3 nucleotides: TGTGCCAGTAGTTTTGGGCAGACAGGGGGCGATGAAAAACTGTTTTTT.